The present entry profiles one T cell receptor (beta chain) with its context. A much more abundant neighbour one base away suggests this may be a read error. The sample comes from a study of blood T cells in healthy people across ages. Each individual donor underwent a draw of approximately 10 milliliters of peripheral blood. Looked up from germline, CDR1 is SGHRS and CDR2 is YFSETQ. V was cut by 5 bases and J by 11 bases, with 13 bases left in between. The CDR3 spans 11 residues. It was with a sample-barcoded 5' primer and a J-beta primer mix that a second PCR of roughly 7 to 11 cycles was run. TCRdb fed the 5' RACE reads into MiXCR, producing one record per CDR3 protein. Here the sample spans around 1.7 million distinct CDR3 sequences, 25% to 30% being singletons.

The sequenced sample was blood. This rearrangement joins TRBV5-1 to TRBJ2-5; D not certain. This clonotype originated in a woman aged 25 to 39 in good health. Here the CDR3 DNA reads TGCGCCAGCAGAGCCTCTAACGTGCAGTACTTC. Translated, it gives CASRASNVQYF.